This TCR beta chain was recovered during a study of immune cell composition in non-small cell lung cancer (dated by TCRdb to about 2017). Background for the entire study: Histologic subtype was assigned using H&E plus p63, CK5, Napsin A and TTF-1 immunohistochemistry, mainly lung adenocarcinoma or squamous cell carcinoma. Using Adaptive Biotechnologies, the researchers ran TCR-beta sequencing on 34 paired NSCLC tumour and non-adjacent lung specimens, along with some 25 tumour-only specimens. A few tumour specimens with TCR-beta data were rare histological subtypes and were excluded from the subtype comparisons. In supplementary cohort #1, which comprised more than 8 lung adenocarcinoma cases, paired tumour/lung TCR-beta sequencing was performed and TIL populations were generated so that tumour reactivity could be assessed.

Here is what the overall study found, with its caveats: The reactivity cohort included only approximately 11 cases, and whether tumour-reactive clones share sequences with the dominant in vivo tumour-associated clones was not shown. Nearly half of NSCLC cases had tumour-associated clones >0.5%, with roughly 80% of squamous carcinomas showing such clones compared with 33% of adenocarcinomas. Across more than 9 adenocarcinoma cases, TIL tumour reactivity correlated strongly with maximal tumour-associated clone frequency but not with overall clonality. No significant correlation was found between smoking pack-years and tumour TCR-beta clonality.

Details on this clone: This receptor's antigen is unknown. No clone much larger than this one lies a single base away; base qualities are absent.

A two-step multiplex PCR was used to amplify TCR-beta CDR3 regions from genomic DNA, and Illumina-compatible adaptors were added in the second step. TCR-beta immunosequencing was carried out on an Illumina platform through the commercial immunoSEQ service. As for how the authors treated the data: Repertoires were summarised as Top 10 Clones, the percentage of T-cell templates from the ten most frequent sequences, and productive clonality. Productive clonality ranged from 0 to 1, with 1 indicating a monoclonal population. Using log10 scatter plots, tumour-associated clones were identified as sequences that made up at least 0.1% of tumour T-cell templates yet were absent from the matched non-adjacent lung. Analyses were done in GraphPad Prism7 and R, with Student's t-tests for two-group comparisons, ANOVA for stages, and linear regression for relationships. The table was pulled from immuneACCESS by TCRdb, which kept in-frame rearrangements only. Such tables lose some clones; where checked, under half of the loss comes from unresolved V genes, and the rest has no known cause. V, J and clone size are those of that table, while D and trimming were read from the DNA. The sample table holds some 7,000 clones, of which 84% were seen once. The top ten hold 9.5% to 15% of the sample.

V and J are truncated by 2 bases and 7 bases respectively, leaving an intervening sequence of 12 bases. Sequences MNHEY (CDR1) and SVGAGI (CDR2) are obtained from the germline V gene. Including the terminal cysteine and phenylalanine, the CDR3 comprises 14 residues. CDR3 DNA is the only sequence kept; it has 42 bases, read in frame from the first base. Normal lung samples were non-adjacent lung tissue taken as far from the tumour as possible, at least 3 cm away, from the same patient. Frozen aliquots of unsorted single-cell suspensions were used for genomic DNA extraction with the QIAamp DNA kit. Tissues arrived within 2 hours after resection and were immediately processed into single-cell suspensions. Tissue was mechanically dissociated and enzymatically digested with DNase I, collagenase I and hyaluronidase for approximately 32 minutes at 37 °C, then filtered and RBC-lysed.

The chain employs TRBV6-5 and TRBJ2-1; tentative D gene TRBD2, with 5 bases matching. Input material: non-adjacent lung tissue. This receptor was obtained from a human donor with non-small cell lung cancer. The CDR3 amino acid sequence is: CASSYGLAGNEQFF. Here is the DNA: TGTGCCAGCAGTTACGGCCTAGCAGGAAATGAGCAGTTCTTC.